This TCR beta chain was observed in a study of cytomegalovirus exposure and HLA in healthy donors. Broader study findings: About 87% or about 30% of the time was how often most TCR beta V segments were productive, according to an earlier analysis.

V lost 5 bases and J lost 7, with 15 bases in between. Germline CDR1 reads MDHEN; CDR2 reads SYDVKM. The CDR3 consists of 14 residues. 13 Jbeta primers and 60 Vbeta primers were used for the PCR. Authors' methods: Later work found approximately 80 million unique TCR beta chains, with 9.5 million to 12 million shared. The method was immunoSEQ multiplex PCR; TCRdb's version includes in-frame clones alone and lacks a portion of them. Clone size and V and J calls were adopted from that table, with D and trimming inferred from the DNA. The sample contains about 190,000 clones, 87% of which appear only once. With regard to this clone: Its antigen remains unidentified.

Source material: PBMCs. V and J are TRBV28 and TRBJ2-1, with D perhaps matching TRBD1 (6 bases). The TCR sequence derives from a man between 25 and 39 years old in good health and CMV-seronegative. The CDR3 DNA reads as TGTGCCAGCAGTCAAGGGGGTAGGGAAAATGAGCAGTTCTTC. Translating it yields CASSQGGRENEQFF.